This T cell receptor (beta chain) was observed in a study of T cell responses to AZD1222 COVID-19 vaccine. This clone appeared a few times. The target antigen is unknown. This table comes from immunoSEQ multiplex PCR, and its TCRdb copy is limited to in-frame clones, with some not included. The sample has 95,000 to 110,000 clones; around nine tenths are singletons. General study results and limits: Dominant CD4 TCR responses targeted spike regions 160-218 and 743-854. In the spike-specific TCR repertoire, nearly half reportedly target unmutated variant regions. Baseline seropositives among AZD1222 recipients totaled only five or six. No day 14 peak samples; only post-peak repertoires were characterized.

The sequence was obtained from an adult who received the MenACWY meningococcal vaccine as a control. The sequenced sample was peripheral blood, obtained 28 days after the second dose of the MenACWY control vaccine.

The CDR3 DNA reads TGCAGTGCTAGTTCTGCAGGGATGGTAAACTATGGCTACACCTTC. Encoded protein: CSASSAGMVNYGYTF. The chain recombines TRBV20-1 with TRBJ1-2, with D maybe TRBD1 (5 bases). The germline V and J ends were trimmed by 3 bases and 2 bases, with 16 bases remaining between them. The CDR3 is 15 amino acids. The germline V gene has CDR1 DFQATT and CDR2 SNEGSKA (reference sequence).